This T cell receptor (beta chain) was documented in a study of T-cell memory formation after mild COVID-19. General study results and limits: Contracting clones from day 15 to 85 had balanced CD4/CD8; later expanders favoured CD4+. Cross-reactive memory seemingly joined, as some responding clones were found in pre-infection memory.

TCR alpha and TCR beta cDNA libraries carrying sample barcodes and UMIs came from 5'RACE with constant-segment primers. TCRdb recomputed calls from the 5' RACE reads with MiXCR, one row per CDR3 protein. Altogether a few hundred thousand distinct CDR3 sequences are present, roughly 20% being singletons, with the ten largest covering 12%. This clonotype has more than one count but fewer than ten. Its specificity is not known. The specimen was PBMCs or a T cell subset sorted from them (not recorded which). The source of this sequence is an adult woman who had mild COVID-19 (a few samples of this study predate the infection). Cell type and time point are not known.

This CDR3 is CASSFDREVPSGEQYF. The CDR3 nucleotides read TGTGCCAGCAGTTTCGACAGGGAAGTCCCTTCCGGCGAGCAGTACTTC. The chain links TRBV12-3 or TRBV12-4 to TRBJ2-7, with 7 positions matching TRBD1. The CDR3 sequence is 16 residues long. V was pared by 3 bases and J by 6 bases, with 14 bases of the junction left unmatched.